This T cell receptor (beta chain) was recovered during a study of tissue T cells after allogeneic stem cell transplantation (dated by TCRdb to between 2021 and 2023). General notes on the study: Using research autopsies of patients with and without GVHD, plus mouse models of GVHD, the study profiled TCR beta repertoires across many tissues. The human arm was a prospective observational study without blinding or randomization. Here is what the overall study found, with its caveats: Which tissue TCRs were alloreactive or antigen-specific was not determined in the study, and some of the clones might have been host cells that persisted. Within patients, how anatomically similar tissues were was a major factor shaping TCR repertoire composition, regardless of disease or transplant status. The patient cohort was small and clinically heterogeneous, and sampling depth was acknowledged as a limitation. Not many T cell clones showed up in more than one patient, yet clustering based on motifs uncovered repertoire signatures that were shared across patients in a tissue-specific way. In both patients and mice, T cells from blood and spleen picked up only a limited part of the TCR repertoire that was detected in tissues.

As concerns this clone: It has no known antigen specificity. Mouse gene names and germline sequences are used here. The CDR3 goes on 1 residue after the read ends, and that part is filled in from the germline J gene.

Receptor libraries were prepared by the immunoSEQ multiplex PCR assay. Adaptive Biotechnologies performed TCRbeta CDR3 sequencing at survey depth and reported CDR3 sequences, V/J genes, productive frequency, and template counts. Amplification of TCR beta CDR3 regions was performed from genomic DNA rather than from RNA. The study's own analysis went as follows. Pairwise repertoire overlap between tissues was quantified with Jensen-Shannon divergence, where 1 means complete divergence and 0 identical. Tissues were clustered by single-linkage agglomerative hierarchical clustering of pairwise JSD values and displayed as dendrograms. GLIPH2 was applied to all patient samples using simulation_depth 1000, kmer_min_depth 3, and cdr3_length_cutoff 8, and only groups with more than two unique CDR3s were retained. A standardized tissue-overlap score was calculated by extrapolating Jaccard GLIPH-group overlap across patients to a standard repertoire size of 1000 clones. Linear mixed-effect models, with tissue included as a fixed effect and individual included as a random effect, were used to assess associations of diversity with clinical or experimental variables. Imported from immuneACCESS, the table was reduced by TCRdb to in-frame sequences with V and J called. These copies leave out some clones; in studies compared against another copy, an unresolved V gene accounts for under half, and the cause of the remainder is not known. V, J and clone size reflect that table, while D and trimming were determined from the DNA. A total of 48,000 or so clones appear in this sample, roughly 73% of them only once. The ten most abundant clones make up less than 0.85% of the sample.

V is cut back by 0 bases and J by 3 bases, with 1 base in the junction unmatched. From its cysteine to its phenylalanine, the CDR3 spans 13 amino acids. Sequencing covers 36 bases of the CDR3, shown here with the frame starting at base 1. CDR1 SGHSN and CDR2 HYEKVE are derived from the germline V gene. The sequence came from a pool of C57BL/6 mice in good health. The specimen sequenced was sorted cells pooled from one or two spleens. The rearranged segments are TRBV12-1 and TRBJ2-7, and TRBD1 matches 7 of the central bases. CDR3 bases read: TGTGCCAGCTCTCTCCCAGGGGGCTATGAACAGTAC. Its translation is CASSLPGGYEQY. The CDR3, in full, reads CASSLPGGYEQYF.